This entry lists 5 T cell receptor beta chains sequenced from one sample in a study of T-cell memory formation after mild COVID-19. Each CDR3 protein is one row after TCRdb ran MiXCR on the 5' RACE reads. The sample consists of about 150,000 distinct CDR3 sequences, around a third of them appearing once. Sequencing was performed on PBMCs or a T cell subset sorted from them (not recorded which). The receptors were sampled from an adult woman who had mild COVID-19 (a few samples of this study predate the infection). Cell type and time point are not known.

A few counts support this clonotype. The chain couples TRBV2 to TRBJ2-1; 10 bases line up with TRBD1. Germline CDR1 and CDR2: SNHLY and FYNNEI. V trimming: 4 bases; J trimming: 5 bases; junction bases outside the gene matches: 17. There are 19 residues in the CDR3. CDR3 bases: TGTGCCAGCAGTGTTCTGCGGAGTCCCGGGACAGGGGAAAACAATGAGCAGTTCTTC. Protein sequence: CASSVLRSPGTGENNEQFF.

The sample holds a few counts of this clonotype. The chain's CDR3 is CASSRLDGDYEQYF. The DNA for the CDR3 is TGTGCCAGCAGTCGACTTGACGGCGACTACGAGCAGTACTTC. The chain uses TRBV12-3 or TRBV12-4 and TRBJ2-7; D unresolved. Deletions cut 5 bases from V and 3 bases from J, with 14 bases between. The CDR3 has 14 residues.

J is TRBJ2-7 and V is TRBV27; 11 positions match TRBD2. Germline V gives CDR1 MNHEY, CDR2 SMNVEV (reference sequence). The CDR3 covers 15 residues. With V trimmed by 2 bases and J by 2 bases, 2 bases remained unmatched. The CDR3 nucleotides read TGTGCCAGCAGTTTAAGACTAGCGGGGACCTACGAGCAGTACTTC. As protein: CASSLRLAGTYEQYF.

The chain uses TRBV15 and TRBJ2-3; D remains unclear. The germline V gene has CDR1 LNHNV and CDR2 YYDKDF (reference sequence). This CDR3 is 13 amino acids long. The V end lost 4 bases, the J end lost 2 bases, and 7 bases lay between the germline ends. The CDR3 sequence is CATSTEATDTQYF. The CDR3 DNA sequence: TGTGCCACCAGCACTGAGGCCACAGATACGCAGTATTTT.

In its sample, this clonotype was seen a few times. The chain carries TRBV24-1 and TRBJ1-1, with D possibly being TRBD1 (5 bases). The germline V and J ends were trimmed by 10 bases and 2 bases, with 13 bases remaining between them. Germline V gene data show CDR1 as KGHDR and CDR2 as SFDVKD. This CDR3 has 13 residues. The CDR3 reads CATQDSFNTEAFF. The CDR3 DNA sequence: TGTGCCACACAAGACAGTTTTAACACTGAAGCTTTCTTT.